Sequencing of this T cell receptor (beta chain) was carried out in a study of identical twins (TCRdb year 2016). With respect to the entire study: TCR alpha and beta repertoires from monozygotic twins, unrelated adults of various ages and cord blood were deep-sequenced to test whether fetal clonotypes persist. To rule out contamination, replicate twin experiments were performed at different times with different library preparation protocols.

Only healthy Caucasian donors were included. The twin cohort comprised three pairs of female monozygotic twins, all aged roughly 18 to 29 years. Positive isolation kits from Invitrogen were used to isolate CD4+ and CD8+ T cell populations. Details on this clonotype: The antigen it recognizes is unknown. The sample holds no much larger clone one base away, and base qualities are not on file.

Library construction relied on 5' RACE. The sequencer was an Illumina HiSeq 2000. A universal primer binding site was introduced by template switching, and a unique molecular identifier was present in the final cDNA, enabling accurate counting of TCR cDNA molecules. Specific primers in the conserved constant-segment region were used to synthesize first-strand cDNA for the TCR alpha and beta chains. Each cDNA library was double barcoded, with a SMART-Mk sample barcode plus Illumina barcodes, to control for contamination. TruSeq adapter sequences, together with Illumina sample barcodes, were added in two successive PCR steps. The Illumina HiSeq platform was used with custom primers to sequence TCR alpha and beta cDNA libraries. Regarding the original processing steps: Unique molecular identifiers were extracted from raw reads with MiGEC, and CDR3 positions were determined with MiXCR. For each individual, recombination models were inferred using an EM algorithm with the repgenHMM and IGoR tools. Shared clonotypes were analyzed with the tcR package in R, and sharing was normalized by the product of cloneset sizes. Out-of-frame nonproductive sequences were analyzed to study raw recombination free of thymic and clonal selection effects. TCRdb reprocessing: public reads trimmed at Q25 with fastp, clones called with MiXCR, in-frame beta chains kept. Every entry covers one CDR3 protein and lists the most common genes and DNA from its rows. TCRdb, not the authors, supplied the V and J calls. Across this sample there are 200,000 to 250,000 distinct CDR3 sequences, with 6.5% seen only once. The ten biggest clones cover 13% to 15% of the sample.

Per the germline V gene, SGDLS is the CDR1 and YYNGEE is the CDR2. V is cut by 5 bases and J by 7 bases, and the space between the germline ends is 9 bases. From its cysteine to its phenylalanine, the CDR3 spans 11 amino acids. The DNA shown is the 33-base CDR3, in frame from base 1. What the study reported, not specific to this receptor: Fewer insertions were carried by abundant cord blood beta clonotypes; a weaker similar trend was observed in young adult naive repertoires, while no such trend was observed in memory repertoires. Zero-insertion analyses could be partly confounded by invariant T cells such as MAIT and iNKT, though diverse VJ usage argued against such confounding for most clonotypes. Recombination models systematically underestimated out-of-frame TCR alpha sharing in monozygotic twins but agreed with sharing between unrelated individuals. Compared with coincidental sharing between unrelated individuals, out-of-frame TCR alpha sequences shared between twins had an excess of sequences with low generation probability. Because the same donors could not be followed over many years, the conclusions relied on cross-sectional statistical analysis. The excess sharing between twins in beta out-of-frame sequences was weaker because fewer shared sequences reduced the signal-to-noise ratio.

The same sample was also used in a study of T cells expressing NK-cell markers. The second study also describes: TCR beta-chain repertoires were profiled in sorted CD3+CD56+NKG2C+, CD3+CD56+NKG2C- and CD3+CD56-NKG2C+ T-cell subsets from several donors. Seven of the eight sequenced donors were HCMV-seropositive and one was HCMV-seronegative. To restrict sorting to alphabetaTCR-expressing T cells, an anti-gammadeltaTCR antibody was added in several experiments. In six donors, the dominant CD3+CD56+NKG2C+ clonotypes were found to rank among the top 10 CD8+ clonotypes and to make up about 1.0-7.5% of CD8+ T cells. Those dominant clonotypes were again the most abundant among CD3+CD56-NKG2C+ cells in several donors, at about 28.3-60.1%. It remained unclear whether the expanded NKG2C-expressing T cell clones were specific for HCMV antigens. All eight donors whose samples were sequenced were randomly selected healthy volunteers, three of them men and five women. A commercial ELISA kit detecting HCMV-specific IgG in serum was used to determine HCMV serostatus. MIGEC handled demultiplexing of the reads and grouping by UMI, while MiTCR was used to assemble and quantify clonotypes. To exclude erroneous sequences, any TCR cDNA sequence not supported by at least two reads was discarded. Downstream repertoire analysis used the tcR package, and clonotypes were matched across fractions by CDR3 nucleotide sequence plus V segment. VDJmatch was used to annotate antigen specificity against VDJdb, with one amino acid substitution in CDR3 allowed.

The clonotype originates from a woman aged 18-29 years in good health. The chain links TRBV9 with TRBJ1-2; no D gene is confidently identified. Sequencing was carried out using CD8+ T cells sorted from blood. The bases are TGTGCCAGCAGGGGAAATGGTGGCTACACCTTC. Its protein product is CASRGNGGYTF.